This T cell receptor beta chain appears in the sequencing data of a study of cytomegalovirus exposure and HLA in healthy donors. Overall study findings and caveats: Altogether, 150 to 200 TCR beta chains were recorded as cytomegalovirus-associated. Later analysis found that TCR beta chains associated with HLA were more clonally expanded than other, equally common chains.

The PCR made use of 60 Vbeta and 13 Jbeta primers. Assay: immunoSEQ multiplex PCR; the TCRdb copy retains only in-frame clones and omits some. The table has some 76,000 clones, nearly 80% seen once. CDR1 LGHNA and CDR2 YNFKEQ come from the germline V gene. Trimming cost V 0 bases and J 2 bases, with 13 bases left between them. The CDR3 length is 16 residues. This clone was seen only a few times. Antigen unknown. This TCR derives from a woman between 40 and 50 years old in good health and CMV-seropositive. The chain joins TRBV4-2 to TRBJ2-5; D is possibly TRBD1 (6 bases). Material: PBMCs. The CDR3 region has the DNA TGTGCCAGCAGCCAAGATCGATTGACAGGACAAGAGACCCAGTACTTC. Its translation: CASSQDRLTGQETQYF.